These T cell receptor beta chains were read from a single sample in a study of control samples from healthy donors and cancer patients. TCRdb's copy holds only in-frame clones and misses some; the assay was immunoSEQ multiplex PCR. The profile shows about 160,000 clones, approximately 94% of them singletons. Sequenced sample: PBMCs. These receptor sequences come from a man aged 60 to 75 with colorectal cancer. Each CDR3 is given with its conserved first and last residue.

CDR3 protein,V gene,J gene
CASSPGATWGDTQYF,TRBV7-2,TRBJ2-3
CASSQTWGAGELFF,TRBV3-1/TRBV3-2,TRBJ2-2
CASTDRVGEQYF,TRBV27,TRBJ2-7
CASSATGGYEQYF,TRBV25-1,TRBJ2-7
CASGQSGGGGYTF,TRBV12-3/TRBV12-4,TRBJ1-2
CASSEQLNEKLFF,TRBV6-4,TRBJ1-4
CAWRRRGGTNEKLFF,TRBV30,TRBJ1-4
CASRLAGINQETQYF,TRBV27,TRBJ2-5
CASSVLQGGEKLFF,TRBV9,TRBJ1-4
CATSDHGTGNNYEQYF,TRBV24-1,TRBJ2-7
CARSLRTDLYEQYF,TRBV5-3,TRBJ2-7
CASSLSGRTSTYEQYF,TRBV27,TRBJ2-7
CASSLSGGNYEQYF,TRBV5-1,TRBJ2-7